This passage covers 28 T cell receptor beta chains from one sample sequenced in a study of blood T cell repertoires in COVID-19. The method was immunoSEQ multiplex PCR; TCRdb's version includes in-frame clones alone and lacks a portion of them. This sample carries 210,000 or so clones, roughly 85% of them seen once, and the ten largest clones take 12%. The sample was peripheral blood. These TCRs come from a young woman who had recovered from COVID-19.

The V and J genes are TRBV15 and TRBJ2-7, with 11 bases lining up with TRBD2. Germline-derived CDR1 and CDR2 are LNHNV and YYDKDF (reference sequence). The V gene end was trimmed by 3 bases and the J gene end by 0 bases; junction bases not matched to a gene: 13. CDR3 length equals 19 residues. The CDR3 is CATSSLPNRGTSGSYEQYF. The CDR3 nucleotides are TGTGCCACCAGCAGTCTCCCGAATCGAGGGACTAGCGGCTCCTACGAGCAGTACTTC.

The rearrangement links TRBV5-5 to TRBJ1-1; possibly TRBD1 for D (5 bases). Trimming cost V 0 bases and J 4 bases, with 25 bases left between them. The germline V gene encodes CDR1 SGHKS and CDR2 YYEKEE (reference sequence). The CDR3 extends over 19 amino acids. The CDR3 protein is CASSLEGRWQGKASTEAFF. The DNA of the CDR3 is TGTGCCAGCAGCTTGGAGGGGAGGTGGCAGGGAAAGGCGAGCACTGAAGCTTTCTTT.

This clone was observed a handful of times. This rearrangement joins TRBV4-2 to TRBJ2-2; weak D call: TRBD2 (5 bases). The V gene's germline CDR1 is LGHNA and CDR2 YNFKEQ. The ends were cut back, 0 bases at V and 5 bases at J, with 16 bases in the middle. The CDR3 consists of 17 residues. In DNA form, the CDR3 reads TGTGCCAGCAGCCAAGATCTCGGAAGGCTAGCAACCGGGGAGCTGTTTTTT. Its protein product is CASSQDLGRLATGELFF.

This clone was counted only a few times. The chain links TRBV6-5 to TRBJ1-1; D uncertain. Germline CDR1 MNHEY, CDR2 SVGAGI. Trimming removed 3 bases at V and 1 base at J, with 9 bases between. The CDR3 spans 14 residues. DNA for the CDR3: TGTGCCAGCAGTTATGGACTGGAGAACACTGAAGCTTTCTTT. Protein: CASSYGLENTEAFF.

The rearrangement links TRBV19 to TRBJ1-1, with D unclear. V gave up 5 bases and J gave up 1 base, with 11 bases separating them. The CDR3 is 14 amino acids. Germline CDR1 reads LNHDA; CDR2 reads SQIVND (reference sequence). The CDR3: CASSPSIANTEAFF. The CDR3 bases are TGTGCCAGTAGTCCCAGTATAGCGAACACTGAAGCTTTCTTT. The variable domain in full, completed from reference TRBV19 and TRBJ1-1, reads DGGITQSPKYLFRKEGQNVTLSCEQNLNHDAMYWYRQDPGQGLRLIYYSQIVNDFQKGDIAEGYSVSREKKESFPLTVTSAQKNPTAFYLCASSPSIANTEAFFGQGTRLTVV.

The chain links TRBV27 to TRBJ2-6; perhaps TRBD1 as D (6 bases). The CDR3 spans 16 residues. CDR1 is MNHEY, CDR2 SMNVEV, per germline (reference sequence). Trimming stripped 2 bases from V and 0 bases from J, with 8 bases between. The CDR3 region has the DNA TGTGCCAGCAGTTTACTGGACAGCTCTGGGGCCAACGTCCTGACTTTC. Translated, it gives CASSLLDSSGANVLTF.

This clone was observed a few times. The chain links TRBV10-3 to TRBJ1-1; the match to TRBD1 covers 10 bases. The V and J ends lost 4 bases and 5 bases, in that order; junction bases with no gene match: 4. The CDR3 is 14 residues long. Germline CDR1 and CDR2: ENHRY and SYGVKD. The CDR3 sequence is CAISGRQGATEAFF. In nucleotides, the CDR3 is TGTGCCATCAGTGGACGACAGGGGGCAACTGAAGCTTTCTTT.

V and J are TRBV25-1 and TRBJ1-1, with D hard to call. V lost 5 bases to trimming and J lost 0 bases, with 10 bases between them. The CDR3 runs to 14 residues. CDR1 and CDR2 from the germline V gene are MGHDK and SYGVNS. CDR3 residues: CASSKNNMNTEAFF. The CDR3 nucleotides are TGTGCCAGCAGTAAAAACAACATGAACACTGAAGCTTTCTTT.

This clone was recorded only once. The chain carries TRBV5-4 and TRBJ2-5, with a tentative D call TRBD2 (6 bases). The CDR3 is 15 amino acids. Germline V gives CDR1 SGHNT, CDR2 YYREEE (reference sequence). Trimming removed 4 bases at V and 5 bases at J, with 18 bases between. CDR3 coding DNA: TGTGCCAGCAGCCTCCCTTTGAGCGGGCGGGAGACCCAGTACTTC. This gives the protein CASSLPLSGRETQYF.

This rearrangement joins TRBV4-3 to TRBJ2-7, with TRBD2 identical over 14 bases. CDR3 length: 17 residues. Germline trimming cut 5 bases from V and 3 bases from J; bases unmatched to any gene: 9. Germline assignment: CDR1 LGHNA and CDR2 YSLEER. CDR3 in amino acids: CASSGATGTSGSYEQYF. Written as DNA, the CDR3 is TGCGCCAGCAGCGGCGCGACCGGGACTAGCGGGAGCTACGAGCAGTACTTC.

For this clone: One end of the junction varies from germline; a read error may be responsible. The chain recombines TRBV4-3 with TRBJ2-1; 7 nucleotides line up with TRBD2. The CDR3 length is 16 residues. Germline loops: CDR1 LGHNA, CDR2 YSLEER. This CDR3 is CASSKDVASGDNEQFF. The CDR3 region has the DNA TGCGCCAGCAGCAAAGACGTGGCTAGCGGAGACAATGAGCAGTTCTTC.

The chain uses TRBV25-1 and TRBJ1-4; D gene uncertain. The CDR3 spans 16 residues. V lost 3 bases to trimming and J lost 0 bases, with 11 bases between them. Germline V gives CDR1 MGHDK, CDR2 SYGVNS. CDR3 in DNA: TGTGCCAGCAGTGATCGGGGTACCGCAACTAATGAAAAACTGTTTTTT. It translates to CASSDRGTATNEKLFF.

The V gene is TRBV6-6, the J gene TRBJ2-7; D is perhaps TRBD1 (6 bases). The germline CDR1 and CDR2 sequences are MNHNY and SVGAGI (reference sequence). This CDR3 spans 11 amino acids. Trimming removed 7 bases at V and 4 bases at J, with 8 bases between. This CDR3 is CASNTGYEQYF. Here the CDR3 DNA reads TGTGCCAGCAACACAGGGTACGAGCAGTACTTC.

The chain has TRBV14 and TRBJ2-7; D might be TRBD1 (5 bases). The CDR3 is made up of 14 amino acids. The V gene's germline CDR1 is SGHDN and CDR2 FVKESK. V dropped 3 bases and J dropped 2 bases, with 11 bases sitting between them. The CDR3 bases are TGTGCCAGCAGCCATGGACATCGGGCCTACGAGCAGTACTTC. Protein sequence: CASSHGHRAYEQYF.

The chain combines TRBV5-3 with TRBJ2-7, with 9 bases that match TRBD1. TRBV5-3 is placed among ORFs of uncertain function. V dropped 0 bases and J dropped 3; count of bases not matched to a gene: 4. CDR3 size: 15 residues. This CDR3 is CARSLERDRDYEQYF. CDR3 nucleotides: TGTGCCAGAAGCTTGGAGCGGGACAGGGACTACGAGCAGTACTTC.

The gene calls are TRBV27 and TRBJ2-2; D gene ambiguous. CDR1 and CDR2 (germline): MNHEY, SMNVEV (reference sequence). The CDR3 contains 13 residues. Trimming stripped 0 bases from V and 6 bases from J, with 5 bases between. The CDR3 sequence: CASSLSAAGELFF. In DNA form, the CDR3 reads TGTGCCAGCAGTTTATCGGCGGCCGGGGAGCTGTTTTTT.

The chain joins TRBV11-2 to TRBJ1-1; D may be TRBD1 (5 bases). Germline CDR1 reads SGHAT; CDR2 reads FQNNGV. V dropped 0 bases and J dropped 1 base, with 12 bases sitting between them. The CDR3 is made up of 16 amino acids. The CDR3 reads CASSLDFLTANTEAFF. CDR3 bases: TGTGCCAGCAGCTTAGATTTTCTGACAGCGAACACTGAAGCTTTCTTT.

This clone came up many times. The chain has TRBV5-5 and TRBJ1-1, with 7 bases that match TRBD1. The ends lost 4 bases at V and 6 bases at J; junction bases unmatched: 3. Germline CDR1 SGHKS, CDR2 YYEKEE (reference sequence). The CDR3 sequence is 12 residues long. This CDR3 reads CASSPGGSEAFF. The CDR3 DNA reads TGTGCCAGCAGCCCAGGGGGTTCTGAAGCTTTCTTT.

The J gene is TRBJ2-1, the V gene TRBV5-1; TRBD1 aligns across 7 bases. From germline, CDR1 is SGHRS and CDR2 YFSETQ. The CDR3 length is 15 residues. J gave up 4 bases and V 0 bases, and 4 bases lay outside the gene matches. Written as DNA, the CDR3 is TGCGCCAGCAGCTTGGGACAGGGCCGTTACAATGAGCAGTTCTTC. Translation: CASSLGQGRYNEQFF. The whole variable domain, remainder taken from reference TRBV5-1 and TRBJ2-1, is KAGVTQTPRYLIKTRGQQVTLSCSPISGHRSVSWYQQTPGQGLQFLFEYFSETQRNKGNFPGRFSGRQFSNSRSEMNVSTLELGDSALYLCASSLGQGRYNEQFFGPGTRLTVL.

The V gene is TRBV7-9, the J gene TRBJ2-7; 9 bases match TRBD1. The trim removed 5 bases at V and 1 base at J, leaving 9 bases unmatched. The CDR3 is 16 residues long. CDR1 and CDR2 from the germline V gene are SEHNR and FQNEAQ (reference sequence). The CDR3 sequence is CASSPTGTGRSYEQYF. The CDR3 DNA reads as TGTGCCAGCAGCCCAACCGGGACAGGGCGTTCCTACGAGCAGTACTTC.

CDR3: CATSDHSGNSYNEQFF. The CDR3 DNA reads TGTGCCACCAGTGACCACAGCGGAAACTCCTACAATGAGCAGTTCTTC. The chain joins TRBV24-1 to TRBJ2-1; possible D gene TRBD2, 5 bases. Germline V gives CDR1 KGHDR, CDR2 SFDVKD. Trimming removed 4 bases at V and 0 bases at J, with 12 bases between. CDR3 length: 16 residues.

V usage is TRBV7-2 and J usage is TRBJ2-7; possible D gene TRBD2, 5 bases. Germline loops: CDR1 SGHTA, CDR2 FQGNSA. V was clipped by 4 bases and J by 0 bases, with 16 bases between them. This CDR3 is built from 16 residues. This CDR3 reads CASSSNGLFPSYEQYF. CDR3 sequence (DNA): TGTGCCAGCAGCTCCAATGGACTTTTCCCCTCCTACGAGCAGTACTTC.

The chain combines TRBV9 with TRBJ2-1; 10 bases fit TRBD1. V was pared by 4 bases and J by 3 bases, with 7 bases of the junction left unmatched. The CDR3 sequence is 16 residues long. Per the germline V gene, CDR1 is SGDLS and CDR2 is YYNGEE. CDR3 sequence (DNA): TGTGCCAGCAGCCCCACCGGGACAGGGGACTACAATGAGCAGTTCTTC. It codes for CASSPTGTGDYNEQFF.

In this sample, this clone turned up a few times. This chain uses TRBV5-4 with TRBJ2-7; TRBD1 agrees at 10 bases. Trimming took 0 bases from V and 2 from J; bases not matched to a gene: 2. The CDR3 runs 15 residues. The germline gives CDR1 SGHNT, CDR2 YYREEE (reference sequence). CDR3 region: CASSLVGTGAYEQYF. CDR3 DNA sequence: TGTGCCAGCAGCTTGGTAGGGACAGGGGCCTACGAGCAGTACTTC.

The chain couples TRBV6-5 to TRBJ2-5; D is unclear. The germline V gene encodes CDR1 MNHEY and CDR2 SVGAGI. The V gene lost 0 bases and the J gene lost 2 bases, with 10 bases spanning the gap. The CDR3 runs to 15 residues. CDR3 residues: CASSYSGSTQETQYF. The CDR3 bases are TGTGCCAGCAGTTACTCGGGCAGCACGCAAGAGACCCAGTACTTC.

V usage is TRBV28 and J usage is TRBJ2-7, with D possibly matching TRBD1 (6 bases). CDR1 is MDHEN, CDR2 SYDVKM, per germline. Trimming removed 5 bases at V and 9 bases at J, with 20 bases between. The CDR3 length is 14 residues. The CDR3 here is CASSTGTHLSGQYF. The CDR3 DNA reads TGTGCCAGCAGTACAGGGACCCACCTCTCGGGGCAGTACTTC.

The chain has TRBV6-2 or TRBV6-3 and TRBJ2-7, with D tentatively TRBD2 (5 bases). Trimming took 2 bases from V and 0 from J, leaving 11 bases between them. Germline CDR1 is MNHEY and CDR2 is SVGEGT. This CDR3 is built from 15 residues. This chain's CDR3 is CASSYRRVISYEQYF. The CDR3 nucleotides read TGTGCCAGCAGTTACCGGCGGGTCATCTCCTACGAGCAGTACTTC.

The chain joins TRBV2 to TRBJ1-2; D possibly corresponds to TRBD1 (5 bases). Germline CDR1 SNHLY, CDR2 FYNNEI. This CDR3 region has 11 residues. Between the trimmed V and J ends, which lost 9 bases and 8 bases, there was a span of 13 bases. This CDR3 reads CARPGREGYTF. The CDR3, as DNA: TGTGCCAGACCCGGCAGGGAAGGCTACACCTTC.